This TCR beta chain was profiled in a study of cytomegalovirus exposure and HLA in healthy donors. General study results and limits: Rare TCR sequences dominated, though some public TCRs recurred in many donors. Later analysis associated a missense DCLRE1C variant with TCR beta V- and J-gene trimming. CMV serostatus stood as the only immune exposure information on hand. A prior analysis recorded that most TCR beta V segments were productive about 87% or about 30% of the time.

There are 16 residues in the CDR3. Germline CDR1 SGHVS, CDR2 FQNEAQ. Trimming at V came to 1 base and at J to 6 bases, leaving 8 bases not matched to a gene. As concerns this clone: The antigen is unknown.

PCR amplification relied on 60 Vbeta primers (plus 13 Jbeta primers). Measured with immunoSEQ multiplex PCR; TCRdb has only the in-frame clones, and not every one. The sample lists 100,000 to 150,000 clones; under 12% were seen once. V and J are TRBV7-8 and TRBJ1-5; TRBD1 matches 8 bases. Specimen: PBMCs. This receptor was obtained from a woman aged 18-30 years in good health and CMV-seropositive. The CDR3 DNA reads as TGTGCCAGCAGCTTAGATACAGGGGGAGGAGGTCAGCCCCAGCATTTT. Its translation: CASSLDTGGGGQPQHF.